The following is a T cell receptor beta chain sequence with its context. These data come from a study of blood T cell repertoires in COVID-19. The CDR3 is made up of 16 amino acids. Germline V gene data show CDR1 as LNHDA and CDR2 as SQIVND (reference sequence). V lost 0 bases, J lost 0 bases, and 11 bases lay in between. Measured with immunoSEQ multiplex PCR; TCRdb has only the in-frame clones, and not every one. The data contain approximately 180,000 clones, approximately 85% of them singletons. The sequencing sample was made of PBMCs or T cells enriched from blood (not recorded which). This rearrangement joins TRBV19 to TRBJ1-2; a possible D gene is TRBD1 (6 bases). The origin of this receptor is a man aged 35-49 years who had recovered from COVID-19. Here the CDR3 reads CASSIETGRANYGYTF. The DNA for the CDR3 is TGTGCCAGTAGTATAGAAACAGGGCGTGCTAACTATGGCTACACCTTC.